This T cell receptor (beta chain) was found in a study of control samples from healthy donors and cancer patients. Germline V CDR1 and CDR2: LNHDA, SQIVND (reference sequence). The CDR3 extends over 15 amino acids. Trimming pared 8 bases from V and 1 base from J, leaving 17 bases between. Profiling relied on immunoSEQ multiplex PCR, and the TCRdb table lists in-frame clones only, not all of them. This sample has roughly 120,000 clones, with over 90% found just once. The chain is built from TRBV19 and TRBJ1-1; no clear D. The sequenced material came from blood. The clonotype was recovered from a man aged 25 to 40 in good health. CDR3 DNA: TGTGCCAGTGACCTGGGCAGGACCTGGAACACTGAAGCTTTCTTT. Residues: CASDLGRTWNTEAFF.